This T cell receptor (beta chain) was profiled in a study of response to subunit inactivated influenza vaccine. Via MiXCR, TCRdb re-called the RT-PCR reads, giving one row per CDR3 protein. The sample includes 700,000 to 800,000 distinct CDR3 sequences, under 20% seen only once; the top ten take about a tenth. The CDR3 has 17 residues. Trimming shortened V by 1 base and J by 3 bases, and 22 bases separated the two germline ends. Germline CDR1 and CDR2: DFQATT and SNEGSKA (reference sequence). The specimen comprised PBMCs from blood, sampled 5 to 6 days after vaccination. This TCR was sampled from a man in his fifties or sixties who received an inactivated influenza vaccine. This sequence joins TRBV20-1 and TRBJ2-7, with D perhaps matching TRBD1 (6 bases). CDR3 in DNA: TGCAGTGCTAGAGTACGGTTCGGATCACAACAGGGCTACGAGCAGTACTTC. Protein: CSARVRFGSQQGYEQYF.